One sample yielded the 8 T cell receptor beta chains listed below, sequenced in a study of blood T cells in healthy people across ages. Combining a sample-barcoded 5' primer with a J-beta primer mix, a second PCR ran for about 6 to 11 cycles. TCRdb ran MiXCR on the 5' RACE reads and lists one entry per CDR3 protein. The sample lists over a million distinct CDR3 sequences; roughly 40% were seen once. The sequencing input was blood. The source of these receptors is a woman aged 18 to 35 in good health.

This CDR3 reads CASSQDRRGQNYEQYF. The CDR3 DNA reads TGTGCCAGCAGCCAAGATAGAAGGGGGCAAAACTACGAGCAGTACTTC. This chain connects TRBV14 to TRBJ2-7; 7 nucleotides align to TRBD1. The CDR3 has 16 residues. The V segment lost 0 bases and the J segment 3 bases; nucleotides outside the gene matches: 8. Germline CDR1 SGHDN, CDR2 FVKESK.

The DNA of the CDR3 is TGTGCCAGCAGACGACAGGGTCCGCAAGCAAGCACAGATACGCAGTATTTT. It specifies CASRRQGPQASTDTQYF. This chain uses TRBV7-9 with TRBJ2-3; 7 bases are a match to TRBD1. After removal of 6 bases from V and 0 bases from J, the junction contained 12 bases not matched to a gene. Per the germline V gene, CDR1 is SEHNR and CDR2 is FQNEAQ (reference sequence). The CDR3 is 17 residues long.

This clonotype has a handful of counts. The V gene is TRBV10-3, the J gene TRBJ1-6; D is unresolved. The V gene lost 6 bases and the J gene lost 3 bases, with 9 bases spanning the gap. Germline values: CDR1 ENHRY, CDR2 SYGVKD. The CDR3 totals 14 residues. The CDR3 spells CAIRRRDYNSPLHF. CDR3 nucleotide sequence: TGTGCCATCAGGAGAAGGGACTATAATTCACCCCTCCACTTT.

The CDR3, as DNA: TGTGCCAGCAGCTTCACAGCGGCCCACGAGCAGTACTTC. Encoded protein: CASSFTAAHEQYF. The chain is built from TRBV12-3 or TRBV12-4 and TRBJ2-7; D might be TRBD2 (5 bases). The CDR3 runs 13 residues. The germline V and J ends were trimmed by 6 bases and 5 bases, with 14 bases remaining between them.

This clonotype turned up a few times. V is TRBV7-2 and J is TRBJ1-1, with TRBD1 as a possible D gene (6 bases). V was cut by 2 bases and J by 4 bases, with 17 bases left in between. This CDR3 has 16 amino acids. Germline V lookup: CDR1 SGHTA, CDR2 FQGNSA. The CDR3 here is CASSLSAGGPGTEAFF. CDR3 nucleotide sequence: TGTGCCAGCAGCTTATCTGCGGGGGGGCCGGGCACTGAAGCTTTCTTT.

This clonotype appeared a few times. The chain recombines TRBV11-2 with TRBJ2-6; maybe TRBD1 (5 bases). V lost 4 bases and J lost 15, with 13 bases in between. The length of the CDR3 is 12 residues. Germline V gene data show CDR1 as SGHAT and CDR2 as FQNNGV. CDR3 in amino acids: CASSSDRSHLTF. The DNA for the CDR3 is TGTGCCAGCAGCTCCGACAGATCCCACCTGACTTTC.

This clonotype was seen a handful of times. CDR3 residues: CASSSSGALSDTQYF. The CDR3 DNA sequence: TGTGCCAGCAGCTCTAGCGGGGCACTGTCAGATACGCAGTATTTT. This chain uses TRBV7-6 with TRBJ2-3, with TRBD2 matching over 9 bases. Looked up from germline, CDR1 is SGHVS and CDR2 is FNYEAQ. This CDR3 has 15 residues. The junction had 6 bases not matched to a gene; V was cut back by 4 bases and J by 4 bases.

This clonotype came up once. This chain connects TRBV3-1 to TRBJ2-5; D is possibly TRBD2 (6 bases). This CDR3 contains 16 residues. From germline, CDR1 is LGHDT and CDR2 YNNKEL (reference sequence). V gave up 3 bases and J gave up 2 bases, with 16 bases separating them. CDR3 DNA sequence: TGTGCCAGCAGCCACCCCGTAGGAGGGCTACAAGAGACCCAGTACTTC. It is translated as CASSHPVGGLQETQYF.